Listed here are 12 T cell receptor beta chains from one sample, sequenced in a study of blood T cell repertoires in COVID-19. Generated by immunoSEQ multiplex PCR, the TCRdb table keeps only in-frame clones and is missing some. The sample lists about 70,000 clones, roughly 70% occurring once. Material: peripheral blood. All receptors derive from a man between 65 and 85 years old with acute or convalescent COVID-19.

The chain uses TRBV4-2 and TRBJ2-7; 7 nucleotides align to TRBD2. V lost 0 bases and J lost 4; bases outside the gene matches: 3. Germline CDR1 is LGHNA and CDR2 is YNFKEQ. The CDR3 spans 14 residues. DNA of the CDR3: TGTGCCAGCAGCCAAGACGCAGCGGGATACGAGCAGTACTTC. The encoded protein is CASSQDAAGYEQYF.

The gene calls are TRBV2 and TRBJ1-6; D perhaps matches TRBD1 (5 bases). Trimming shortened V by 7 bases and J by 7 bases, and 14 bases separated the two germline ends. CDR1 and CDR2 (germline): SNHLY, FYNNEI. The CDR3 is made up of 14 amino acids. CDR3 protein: CASTEAGGNSPLHF. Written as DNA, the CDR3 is TGTGCCAGCACAGAAGCCGGGGGGAATTCACCCCTCCACTTT.

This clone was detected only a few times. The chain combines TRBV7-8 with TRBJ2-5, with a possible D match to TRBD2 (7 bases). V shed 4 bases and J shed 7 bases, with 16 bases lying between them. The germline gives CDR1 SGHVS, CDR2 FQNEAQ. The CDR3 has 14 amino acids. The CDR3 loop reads CASSSYREGRTQYF. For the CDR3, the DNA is TGTGCCAGCAGCTCCTACAGGGAGGGCAGGACCCAGTACTTC.

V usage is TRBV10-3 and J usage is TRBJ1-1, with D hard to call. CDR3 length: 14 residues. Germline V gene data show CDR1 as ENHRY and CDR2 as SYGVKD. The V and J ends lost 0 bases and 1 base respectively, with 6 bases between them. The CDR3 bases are TGTGCCATCAGTGAGTCGTTAGAGAACACTGAAGCTTTCTTT. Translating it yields CAISESLENTEAFF.

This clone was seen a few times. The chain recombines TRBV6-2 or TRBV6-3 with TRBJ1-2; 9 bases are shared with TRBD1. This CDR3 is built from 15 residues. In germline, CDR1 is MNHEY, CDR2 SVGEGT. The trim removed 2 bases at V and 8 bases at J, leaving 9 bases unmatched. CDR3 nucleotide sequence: TGTGCCAGCAGTTACGGGGCAACAGGGGGCGACGGCTACACCTTC. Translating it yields CASSYGATGGDGYTF.

The CDR3 DNA sequence: TGTGCCAGCTCACCGCAACGGGGGGGGTCGGCCTACGAGCAGTACTTC. Protein sequence: CASSPQRGGSAYEQYF. V is TRBV18 and J is TRBJ2-7; 8 bases fit TRBD2. V lost 3 bases and J lost 2; bases outside the gene matches: 9. The CDR3 contains 16 residues. CDR1 KGHSH and CDR2 LQKENI come from the germline V gene. Full variable domain (missing parts from reference TRBV18 and TRBJ2-7): NAGVMQNPRHLVRRRGQEARLRCSPMKGHSHVYWYRQLPEEGLKFMVYLQKENIIDESGMPKERFSAEFPKEGPSILRIQQVVRGDSAAYFCASSPQRGGSAYEQYFGPGTRLTVT.

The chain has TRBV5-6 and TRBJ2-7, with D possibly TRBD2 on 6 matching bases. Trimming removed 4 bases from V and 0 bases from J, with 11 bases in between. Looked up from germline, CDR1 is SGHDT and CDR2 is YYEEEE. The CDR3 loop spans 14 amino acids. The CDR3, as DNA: TGTGCCAGCAGCCTCCAGCGGGTCTCCTACGAGCAGTACTTC. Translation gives CASSLQRVSYEQYF.

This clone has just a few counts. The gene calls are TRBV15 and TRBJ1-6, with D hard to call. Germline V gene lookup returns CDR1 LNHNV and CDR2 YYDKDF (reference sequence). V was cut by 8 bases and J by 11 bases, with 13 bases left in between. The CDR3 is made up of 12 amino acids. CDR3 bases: TGTGCCACCGGGCAGCCCAGCACACCCCTCCACTTT. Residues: CATGQPSTPLHF.

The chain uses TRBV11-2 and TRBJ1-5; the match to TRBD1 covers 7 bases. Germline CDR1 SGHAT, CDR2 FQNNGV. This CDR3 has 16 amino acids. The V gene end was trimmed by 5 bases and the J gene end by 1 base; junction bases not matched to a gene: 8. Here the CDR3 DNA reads TGTGCCAGCAGCCCCATGGGCAGGGGGAGCAATCAGCCCCAGCATTTT. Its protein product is CASSPMGRGSNQPQHF.

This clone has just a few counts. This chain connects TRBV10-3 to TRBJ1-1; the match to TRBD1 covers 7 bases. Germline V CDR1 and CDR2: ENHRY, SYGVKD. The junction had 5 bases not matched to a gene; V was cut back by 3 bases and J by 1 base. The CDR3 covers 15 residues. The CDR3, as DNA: TGTGCCATCAGTGACCAAAGACAGGGGAACACTGAAGCTTTCTTT. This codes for CAISDQRQGNTEAFF.

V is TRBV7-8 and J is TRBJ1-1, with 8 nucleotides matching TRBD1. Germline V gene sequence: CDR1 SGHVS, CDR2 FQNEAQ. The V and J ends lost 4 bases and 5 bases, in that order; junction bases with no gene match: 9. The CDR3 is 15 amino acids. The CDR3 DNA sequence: TGTGCCAGCAGCTCCACCCCGGACAGGGTAACTGAAGCTTTCTTT. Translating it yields CASSSTPDRVTEAFF.

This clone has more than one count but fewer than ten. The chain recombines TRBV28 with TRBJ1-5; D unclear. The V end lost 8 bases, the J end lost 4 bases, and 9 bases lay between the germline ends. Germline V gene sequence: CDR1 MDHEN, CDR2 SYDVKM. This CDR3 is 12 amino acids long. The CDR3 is CASEVLNQPQHF. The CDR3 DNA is TGTGCCAGCGAGGTTTTAAATCAGCCCCAGCATTTT.